Below are 24 T cell receptor beta chains sequenced from a single sample in a study of blood T cell repertoires in COVID-19. Profiling relied on immunoSEQ multiplex PCR, and the TCRdb table lists in-frame clones only, not all of them. The data contain over 150,000 clones, approximately 84% of them seen just once; the ten biggest clones take up approximately 2.6%. Sequencing input: peripheral blood. These receptors came from a woman aged 80 or over with COVID-19, enrolled during active disease.

The chain links TRBV18 to TRBJ2-3; perhaps TRBD1 as D (6 bases). This CDR3 is built from 14 residues. Trimming left V 2 bases short and J 2 bases short, with 8 bases between. Germline V gene data show CDR1 as KGHSH and CDR2 as LQKENI. The CDR3 here is CASSPGQSTDTQYF. The CDR3 DNA reads as TGTGCCAGCTCACCAGGACAGTCCACAGATACGCAGTATTTT.

V gene TRBV18 combines with J gene TRBJ2-7; 7 positions match TRBD1. Germline V gene sequence: CDR1 KGHSH, CDR2 LQKENI. The CDR3 runs to 14 residues. V was pared by 3 bases and J by 4 bases, with 6 bases of the junction left unmatched. Here the CDR3 reads CASSPTGVPYEQYF. The DNA for the CDR3 is TGTGCCAGCTCACCTACAGGGGTCCCTTACGAGCAGTACTTC.

V gene TRBV28 combines with J gene TRBJ2-3; TRBD1 agrees at 8 bases. CDR1 and CDR2 from the germline V gene are MDHEN and SYDVKM. CDR3 length: 14 amino acids. The V gene end was trimmed by 3 bases and the J gene end by 4 bases; junction bases not matched to a gene: 3. The CDR3 region is CASSLDRAADTQYF. The CDR3 DNA reads TGTGCCAGCAGTTTGGACAGGGCCGCAGATACGCAGTATTTT.

The chain recombines TRBV27 with TRBJ1-3; no definite D call. CDR1 and CDR2 from the germline V gene are MNHEY and SMNVEV (reference sequence). CDR3 length: 15 residues. Trimming took off 4 bases at V and 0 bases at J, with 10 bases between the two ends. DNA for the CDR3: TGTGCCAGCAGTTGGAGATCGAGCTCTGGAAACACCATATATTTT. As protein: CASSWRSSSGNTIYF.

This clone showed up just once. For the CDR3, the DNA is TGTGCCAGCAGCTCCAGTGCCGATCCGACCCAGTACTTC. It is translated as CASSSSADPTQYF. The J gene is TRBJ2-5, the V gene TRBV5-6; D unclear. Trimming removed 3 bases at V and 7 bases at J, with 13 bases between. Germline CDR1 SGHDT, CDR2 YYEEEE. The CDR3 is 13 residues long. The complete variable domain, with remaining parts taken from reference TRBV5-6 and TRBJ2-5, reads DAGVTQSPTHLIKTRGQQVTLRCSPKSGHDTVSWYQQALGQGPQFIFQYYEEEERQRGNFPDRFSGHQFPNYSSELNVNALLLGDSALYLCASSSSADPTQYFGPGTRLLVL.

The genes are TRBV7-2 and TRBJ2-7; possible D gene TRBD1, 6 bases. The CDR3 extends over 15 amino acids. With 1 base removed from V and 6 bases from J, the gap between germline ends came to 16 bases. Germline V lookup: CDR1 SGHTA, CDR2 FQGNSA. The CDR3 DNA is TGTGCCAGCAGCTTAGTCAAAGGTGGGGGCCGCGAGCAGTACTTC. Translating it yields CASSLVKGGGREQYF.

The rearrangement links TRBV27 to TRBJ1-4; TRBD1 is a possible D gene (5 bases). Looked up from germline, CDR1 is MNHEY and CDR2 is SMNVEV (reference sequence). This CDR3 comprises 15 residues. Trimming took off 4 bases at V and 8 bases at J, with 17 bases between the two ends. In nucleotides, the CDR3 is TGTGCCAGCAGTTCCGACAGTTTCCCAGGGGAAAAACTGTTTTTT. Amino acids: CASSSDSFPGEKLFF.

The J gene is TRBJ2-2, the V gene TRBV5-1; 11 bases are a match to TRBD2. The junction had 5 bases not matched to a gene; V was cut back by 6 bases and J by 1 base. This CDR3 is 16 amino acids long. Per the germline V gene, CDR1 is SGHRS and CDR2 is YFSETQ. The CDR3: CASKRLAGQNTGELFF. The CDR3 nucleotides read TGCGCCAGCAAACGACTAGCGGGACAGAACACCGGGGAGCTGTTTTTT. Using reference TRBV5-1 and TRBJ2-2 for the parts outside the CDR3, the full variable domain is KAGVTQTPRYLIKTRGQQVTLSCSPISGHRSVSWYQQTPGQGLQFLFEYFSETQRNKGNFPGRFSGRQFSNSRSEMNVSTLELGDSALYLCASKRLAGQNTGELFFGEGSRLTVL.

The chain has TRBV11-1 and TRBJ1-1; TRBD1 is a possible D gene (5 bases). The CDR3 sequence is 14 residues long. Germline V gives CDR1 SGHAT, CDR2 FQDESV (reference sequence). Trimming removed 5 bases from V and 4 bases from J, with 14 bases in between. For the CDR3, the DNA is TGTGCCAGCAGCCTGGGTCAGGGTGGCACTGAAGCTTTCTTT. Protein sequence: CASSLGQGGTEAFF.

V and J are TRBV2 and TRBJ1-2; weak D call: TRBD1 (5 bases). Germline values: CDR1 SNHLY, CDR2 FYNNEI. The CDR3 contains 13 residues. The ends were cut back, 4 bases at V and 1 base at J, with 7 bases in the middle. The CDR3 region has the DNA TGTGCCAGCAGTGGGGGGGATAACTATGGCTACACCTTC. It yields the protein CASSGGDNYGYTF.

The J gene is TRBJ2-1, the V gene TRBV4-1, with TRBD2 identical over 7 bases. Germline trimming cut 4 bases from V and 4 bases from J; bases unmatched to any gene: 4. Germline loops: CDR1 MGHRA, CDR2 YSYEKL. The CDR3 consists of 14 residues. Here the CDR3 reads CASSLTSWYNEQFF. For the CDR3, the DNA is TGCGCCAGCAGCCTGACTAGCTGGTACAATGAGCAGTTCTTC.

The chain uses TRBV10-3 and TRBJ2-7, with D perhaps TRBD2 (5 bases). Germline CDR1 ENHRY, CDR2 SYGVKD. The V end was cut by 11 bases, the J end by 0 bases, with 14 bases between. The CDR3 totals 13 residues. The CDR3 loop reads CAAQDGNSYEQYF. In nucleotides, the CDR3 is TGTGCCGCACAAGACGGGAACTCCTACGAGCAGTACTTC.

The chain combines TRBV29-1 with TRBJ1-1, with a tentative D call TRBD1 (5 bases). CDR3 length: 12 amino acids. The V end lost 4 bases, the J end lost 9 bases, and 15 bases lay between the germline ends. The germline V gene has CDR1 SQVTM and CDR2 ANQGSEA. Here the CDR3 reads CSVALWGTKAFF. DNA for the CDR3: TGCAGCGTTGCGTTATGGGGGACTAAAGCTTTCTTT.

The chain joins TRBV6-1 to TRBJ1-1, with 7 bases that match TRBD1. V shed 5 bases, J shed 0 bases, and the junction held 9 bases outside the gene matches. The CDR3 totals 16 residues. Germline CDR1 is MNHNS and CDR2 is SASEGT. The CDR3 DNA reads TGTGCCAGCAGTCAAGTACGGGACAGAATGAACACTGAAGCTTTCTTT. Translated: CASSQVRDRMNTEAFF.

Only a few counts were recorded for this clone. CDR3 loop: CASSEGNRGYRTEAFF. CDR3 bases: TGTGCCAGCAGTGAAGGAAACAGGGGATACCGGACTGAAGCTTTCTTT. The rearrangement joins TRBV6-1 to TRBJ1-1, with 7 bases fitting TRBD1. Germline CDR1 is MNHNS and CDR2 is SASEGT. The length of the CDR3 is 16 residues. Unmatched junction bases numbered 10, after V lost 1 base and J lost 5 bases.

The rearrangement joins TRBV28 to TRBJ2-1; 7 bases map to TRBD2. This CDR3 is 14 amino acids long. The trim removed 7 bases at V and 4 bases at J, leaving 7 bases unmatched. Germline assignment: CDR1 MDHEN and CDR2 SYDVKM. CDR3 in amino acids: CASTLGGGYNEQFF. CDR3 DNA sequence: TGTGCCAGCACTCTTGGGGGGGGTTACAATGAGCAGTTCTTC.

This rearrangement joins TRBV5-4 to TRBJ2-7, with TRBD2 matching over 7 bases. Germline V CDR1 and CDR2: SGHNT, YYREEE (reference sequence). The CDR3 has 14 residues. Trimming cost V 6 bases and J 2 bases; bases outside gene matches: 8. In DNA, the CDR3 is TGTGCCAGCACCCAGCGGGGACGACCCTACGAGCAGTACTTC. Amino acid sequence: CASTQRGRPYEQYF.

About this clone: The same CDR3 arises from other DNA sequences in this sample as well. The chain has TRBV28 and TRBJ2-5, with 10 bases lining up with TRBD2. The V segment lost 3 bases and the J segment 1 base; nucleotides outside the gene matches: 2. Germline V gene lookup returns CDR1 MDHEN and CDR2 SYDVKM. The CDR3 runs to 15 residues. The CDR3, as DNA: TGTGCCAGCAGTTTGGTAGCGGGAGGCCAAGAGACCCAGTACTTC. Translating gives CASSLVAGGQETQYF.

The rearrangement links TRBV3-1 (or the pseudogene TRBV3-2) to TRBJ2-3; tentatively, D is TRBD2 (6 bases). V shed 0 bases and J shed 2 bases, with 9 bases lying between them. This CDR3 region has 15 residues. CDR1 is LGHDT, CDR2 YNNKEL, per germline (reference sequence). CDR3 sequence: CASSQDWDFTDTQYF. DNA for the CDR3: TGTGCCAGCAGCCAAGATTGGGACTTCACAGATACGCAGTATTTT.

This clone was recorded once. This rearrangement joins TRBV29-1 to TRBJ2-7; TRBD2 matches at 8 bases. Trimming cost V 8 bases and J 2 bases; bases outside gene matches: 2. Germline loops: CDR1 SQVTM, CDR2 ANQGSEA. The CDR3 spans 11 residues. The CDR3 here is CSTSGPYEQYF. For the CDR3, the DNA is TGCAGCACTAGCGGACCCTACGAGCAGTACTTC.

This chain joins TRBV4-2 and TRBJ2-5, with 8 bases identical to TRBD1. V lost 3 bases to trimming and J lost 4 bases; unmatched junction nucleotides: 7. Germline loops: CDR1 LGHNA, CDR2 YNFKEQ. The CDR3 runs to 15 residues. The CDR3: CASSQYMTGVETQYF. The CDR3 DNA is TGTGCCAGCAGCCAGTATATGACAGGGGTAGAGACCCAGTACTTC.

The V gene is TRBV21-1, the J gene TRBJ1-6. TRBV21-1 is listed as a pseudogene. The CDR3 sequence is 13 residues long. The CDR3 here is CASIKRLRSPLHF. The CDR3, as DNA: TGTGCCAGCATCAAAAGACTACGTTCGCCCCTCCACTTT.

The chain combines TRBV27 with TRBJ2-7, with D possibly matching TRBD2 (5 bases). V was pared by 3 bases and J by 0 bases, with 12 bases between. Germline CDR1 reads MNHEY; CDR2 reads SMNVEV (reference sequence). The CDR3 is made up of 15 amino acids. The CDR3 nucleotides are TGTGCCAGCAGTTTGGACTCATACTACTCCTACGAGCAGTACTTC. Its protein is CASSLDSYYSYEQYF.

This rearrangement joins TRBV5-1 to TRBJ2-6; D may be TRBD1 (5 bases). V gave up 4 bases and J gave up 2 bases, with 7 bases separating them. Germline V gene sequence: CDR1 SGHRS, CDR2 YFSETQ. The CDR3 runs to 14 residues. This CDR3 reads CASSQTAGANVLTF. The DNA for the CDR3 is TGCGCCAGCAGCCAGACAGCTGGGGCCAACGTCCTGACTTTC.